This is a list of T cell receptor beta chains from one sample in a study of graft-versus-host responses after intestinal transplantation. No antigens are known for them. Produced via immunoSEQ multiplex PCR; TCRdb's table is partial and in-frame only. This table holds 70,000 to 80,000 clones, less than 95% found once. This specimen was unstimulated CD8+ T cells sorted from spleen or lymph node cells, taken before intestinal transplant. The receptors come from a human donor who received an intestinal transplant. CDR3s include the opening cysteine and the closing phenylalanine or tryptophan. Each record gives: CDR3 protein, CDR3 DNA, V gene, D gene, clone size, J gene. The D gene is left open where the match is weak. The listing skips clone size in some rows; elsewhere it reads once, few, many or a size class.

CDR3aa: CASSSGRAGETQYF
CDR3nt: TGTGCCAGCAGTTCAGGGAGGGCCGGGGAGACCCAGTACTTC
v_gene: TRBV6-5
d_gene: TRBD2
abundance: .
j_gene: TRBJ2-5

CDR3aa: CASSFPGFEQYF
CDR3nt: TGTGCCAGCAGCTTTCCAGGGTTCGAGCAGTACTTC
v_gene: TRBV5-6
d_gene: .
abundance: .
j_gene: TRBJ2-7

CDR3aa: CASSQVGLYNSPLHF
CDR3nt: TGTGCCAGCAGCCAAGTAGGACTTTATAATTCACCCCTCCACTTT
v_gene: TRBV14
d_gene: .
abundance: .
j_gene: TRBJ1-6

CDR3aa: CASNPRGVETQYF
CDR3nt: TGTGCCAGCAATCCACGGGGGGTAGAGACCCAGTACTTC
v_gene: TRBV6-1
d_gene: TRBD2
abundance: .
j_gene: TRBJ2-5

CDR3aa: CASSPSHNSYEQYF
CDR3nt: TGCGCCAGCAGTCCTAGCCACAACTCCTACGAGCAGTACTTC
v_gene: TRBV4-1
d_gene: .
abundance: .
j_gene: TRBJ2-7

CDR3aa: CASSLHPPGGSYNEQFF
CDR3nt: TGTGCCAGCAGCTTACATCCTCCGGGGGGGTCCTACAATGAGCAGTTCTTC
v_gene: TRBV11-2
d_gene: TRBD2
abundance: .
j_gene: TRBJ2-1

CDR3aa: CASSYPGLAGSEQFF
CDR3nt: TGTGCCAGCAGCTACCCGGGACTAGCAGGTAGTGAGCAGTTCTTC
v_gene: TRBV7-2
d_gene: TRBD2
abundance: .
j_gene: TRBJ2-1

CDR3aa: CASSAGGSNQPQHF
CDR3nt: TGTGCCAGCAGCGCGGGGGGGAGCAATCAGCCCCAGCATTTT
v_gene: TRBV9
d_gene: .
abundance: .
j_gene: TRBJ1-5

CDR3aa: CASALGLPSYEQYF
CDR3nt: TGTGCTAGTGCTCTGGGACTCCCTAGCTACGAGCAGTACTTC
v_gene: TRBV12-5
d_gene: .
abundance: .
j_gene: TRBJ2-7

CDR3aa: CASSLIGGGGYTEAFF
CDR3nt: TGTGCCAGCAGTTTAATCGGGGGGGGCGGGTACACTGAAGCTTTCTTT
v_gene: TRBV27
d_gene: .
abundance: .
j_gene: TRBJ1-1

CDR3aa: CASAFNEQFF
CDR3nt: TGTGCTAGTGCCTTCAATGAGCAGTTCTTC
v_gene: TRBV12-5
d_gene: .
abundance: once
j_gene: TRBJ2-1

CDR3aa: CASSLAEGGGTDTQYF
CDR3nt: TGCGCCAGCAGCTTGGCCGAGGGGGGGGGCACAGATACGCAGTATTTT
v_gene: TRBV5-1
d_gene: .
abundance: .
j_gene: TRBJ2-3

CDR3aa: CAGRLEPYNEQFF
CDR3nt: TGTGCCGGGAGACTAGAGCCCTACAATGAGCAGTTCTTC
v_gene: TRBV2
d_gene: .
abundance: .
j_gene: TRBJ2-1

CDR3aa: CASKRDRLNTEAFF
CDR3nt: TGTGCCAGCAAAAGGGACAGGCTGAACACTGAAGCTTTCTTT
v_gene: TRBV6-5
d_gene: TRBD1
abundance: .
j_gene: TRBJ1-1

CDR3aa: CASSSVGGGDEQYF
CDR3nt: TGTGCCAGCAGCTCCGTCGGCGGGGGAGACGAGCAGTACTTC
v_gene: TRBV7-3
d_gene: TRBD2
abundance: .
j_gene: TRBJ2-7

CDR3aa: CASSESGEGLGYNEQFF
CDR3nt: TGCGCCAGCAGTGAGTCCGGTGAGGGACTAGGCTACAATGAGCAGTTCTTC
v_gene: TRBV10-1
d_gene: TRBD2
abundance: .
j_gene: TRBJ2-1

CDR3aa: CASGLGQPQHF
CDR3nt: TGTGCCAGCGGTCTTGGCCAGCCCCAGCATTTT
v_gene: TRBV27
d_gene: .
abundance: .
j_gene: TRBJ1-5

CDR3aa: CASSEGGEGYTF
CDR3nt: TGTGCCAGCAGCGAGGGAGGGGAAGGCTACACCTTC
v_gene: TRBV9
d_gene: .
abundance: once
j_gene: TRBJ1-2

CDR3aa: CASSATDRGGQPQHF
CDR3nt: TGTGCCAGCAGCGCTACCGACAGGGGGGGTCAGCCCCAGCATTTT
v_gene: TRBV9
d_gene: TRBD1
abundance: .
j_gene: TRBJ1-5

CDR3aa: CASLGGQNNQPQHF
CDR3nt: TGTGCCAGTCTGGGGGGGCAGAACAATCAGCCCCAGCATTTT
v_gene: TRBV19
d_gene: .
abundance: .
j_gene: TRBJ1-5

CDR3aa: CASSWTGVLDGYTF
CDR3nt: TGTGCCAGCAGCTGGACAGGGGTGCTTGATGGCTACACCTTC
v_gene: TRBV5-4
d_gene: TRBD1
abundance: .
j_gene: TRBJ1-2

CDR3aa: CASSIVDSGNEQYF
CDR3nt: TGTGCCAGTAGTATAGTGGACAGTGGGAACGAGCAGTACTTC
v_gene: TRBV19
d_gene: .
abundance: .
j_gene: TRBJ2-7

CDR3aa: CASSLGSGGYEQYF
CDR3nt: TGCGCCAGCAGCTTGGGGAGCGGGGGTTACGAGCAGTACTTC
v_gene: TRBV5-1
d_gene: TRBD2
abundance: .
j_gene: TRBJ2-7

CDR3aa: CASSYSIGGLETQYF
CDR3nt: TGTGCCAGCAGTTACTCGATTGGGGGCTTAGAGACCCAGTACTTC
v_gene: TRBV6-5
d_gene: .
abundance: once
j_gene: TRBJ2-5

CDR3aa: CASSLGQAHGYTF
CDR3nt: TGTGCCAGCAGCTTAGGGCAGGCCCATGGCTACACCTTC
v_gene: TRBV11-2
d_gene: .
abundance: .
j_gene: TRBJ1-2

CDR3aa: CASSLVGTGSEQYF
CDR3nt: TGTGCCAGCAGCTTAGTGGGGACAGGGTCCGAGCAGTACTTC
v_gene: TRBV11-2
d_gene: TRBD1
abundance: .
j_gene: TRBJ2-7

CDR3aa: CASTLGQAVRTGELFF
CDR3nt: TGTGCCAGCACGTTAGGACAGGCCGTTAGGACCGGGGAGCTGTTTTTT
v_gene: TRBV5-6
d_gene: TRBD1
abundance: .
j_gene: TRBJ2-2

CDR3aa: CASSVVPSGQGEGNTIYF
CDR3nt: TGTGCCAGCAGCGTAGTCCCCAGCGGACAGGGGGAAGGAAACACCATATATTTT
v_gene: TRBV9
d_gene: TRBD1
abundance: .
j_gene: TRBJ1-3

CDR3aa: CASSYGPAGQETQYF
CDR3nt: TGTGCCAGCAGTTACGGCCCTGCGGGGCAAGAGACCCAGTACTTC
v_gene: TRBV6-5
d_gene: .
abundance: few
j_gene: TRBJ2-5

CDR3aa: CASSSGGAFNEQFF
CDR3nt: TGTGCCAGCAGTAGCGGGGGGGCCTTCAATGAGCAGTTCTTC
v_gene: TRBV27
d_gene: TRBD2
abundance: .
j_gene: TRBJ2-1

CDR3aa: CASSPAGAGELFF
CDR3nt: TGTGCCAGCAGCCCCGCCGGTGCCGGGGAGCTGTTTTTT
v_gene: TRBV7-3
d_gene: .
abundance: .
j_gene: TRBJ2-2

CDR3aa: CASSSRQGAGQPQHF
CDR3nt: TGTGCCAGCAGCTCCCGACAGGGGGCGGGCCAGCCCCAGCATTTT
v_gene: TRBV7-6
d_gene: TRBD1
abundance: .
j_gene: TRBJ1-5

CDR3aa: CASSLSGNTEAFF
CDR3nt: TGTGCTAGCAGCTTATCCGGGAACACTGAAGCTTTCTTT
v_gene: TRBV7-7
d_gene: .
abundance: .
j_gene: TRBJ1-1

CDR3aa: CASTDKSVYNEQFF
CDR3nt: TGCGCCAGCACCGACAAGTCTGTTTACAATGAGCAGTTCTTC
v_gene: TRBV5-1
d_gene: .
abundance: .
j_gene: TRBJ2-1

CDR3aa: CASNPPGQPQHF
CDR3nt: TGTGCCAGCAACCCCCCGGGGCAGCCCCAGCATTTT
v_gene: TRBV6-5
d_gene: .
abundance: .
j_gene: TRBJ1-5

CDR3aa: CATSPRGGAYEQYF
CDR3nt: TGTGCCACCAGCCCTAGGGGGGGGGCCTACGAGCAGTACTTC
v_gene: TRBV15
d_gene: .
abundance: .
j_gene: TRBJ2-7

CDR3aa: CASSSGQGAPDTF
CDR3nt: TGTGCCAGCAGCTCGGGACAGGGGGCCCCGGACACCTTC
v_gene: TRBV7-3
d_gene: TRBD1
abundance: few
j_gene: TRBJ1-2

CDR3aa: CATSRDMTGAGANEKLFF
CDR3nt: TGTGCCACCAGCAGAGACATGACAGGGGCAGGGGCTAATGAAAAACTGTTTTTT
v_gene: TRBV15
d_gene: TRBD1
abundance: .
j_gene: TRBJ1-4

CDR3aa: CASSYDGRGETQYF
CDR3nt: TGTGCCAGCAGTTACGACGGGAGGGGGGAGACCCAGTACTTC
v_gene: TRBV6-5
d_gene: TRBD2
abundance: .
j_gene: TRBJ2-5

CDR3aa: CSVEAYTGELFF
CDR3nt: TGCAGCGTTGAAGCCTACACCGGGGAGCTGTTTTTT
v_gene: TRBV29-1
d_gene: .
abundance: once
j_gene: TRBJ2-2

CDR3aa: CAIRGTDGYTF
CDR3nt: TGTGCCATCAGAGGGACTGATGGCTACACCTTC
v_gene: TRBV6-5
d_gene: .
abundance: .
j_gene: TRBJ1-2

CDR3aa: CSVESQVDYNEQFF
CDR3nt: TGCAGCGTTGAAAGTCAGGTTGATTACAATGAGCAGTTCTTC
v_gene: TRBV29-1
d_gene: .
abundance: once
j_gene: TRBJ2-1

CDR3aa: CASSWGQGNSPLHF
CDR3nt: TGTGCCAGCAGTTGGGGCCAGGGTAATTCACCCCTCCACTTT
v_gene: TRBV6-5
d_gene: .
abundance: .
j_gene: TRBJ1-6

CDR3aa: CSVGGGYYGYTF
CDR3nt: TGCAGCGTTGGGGGGGGGTATTATGGCTACACCTTC
v_gene: TRBV29-1
d_gene: .
abundance: .
j_gene: TRBJ1-2

CDR3aa: CASSLVSPSADTQYF
CDR3nt: TGTGCCAGCAGCTTAGTGTCTCCTAGCGCAGATACGCAGTATTTT
v_gene: TRBV7-8
d_gene: .
abundance: once
j_gene: TRBJ2-3

CDR3aa: CASSQPLASEMAYEQYF
CDR3nt: TGTGCCAGCAGCCAACCCTTGGCTAGCGAAATGGCCTACGAGCAGTACTTC
v_gene: TRBV2
d_gene: .
abundance: .
j_gene: TRBJ2-7

CDR3aa: CASSPGGTYEQYF
CDR3nt: TGTGCCAGCAGCCCAGGGGGCACCTACGAGCAGTACTTC
v_gene: TRBV6-5
d_gene: TRBD1
abundance: .
j_gene: TRBJ2-7

CDR3aa: CSLADRANEQFF
CDR3nt: TGCAGCCTGGCCGACAGGGCCAATGAGCAGTTCTTC
v_gene: TRBV29-1
d_gene: TRBD1
abundance: .
j_gene: TRBJ2-1

CDR3aa: CSVEVGGEIYGYTF
CDR3nt: TGCAGCGTTGAAGTCGGGGGGGAAATTTATGGCTACACCTTC
v_gene: TRBV29-1
d_gene: .
abundance: .
j_gene: TRBJ1-2

CDR3aa: CASSLDRGPSYEQYF
CDR3nt: TGCGCCAGCAGCTTGGACAGGGGGCCTTCCTACGAGCAGTACTTC
v_gene: TRBV5-1
d_gene: TRBD1
abundance: .
j_gene: TRBJ2-7

CDR3aa: CASSLVIGEGRSETQYF
CDR3nt: TGTGCCAGCAGCTTAGTGATAGGGGAGGGGCGTTCGGAGACCCAGTACTTC
v_gene: TRBV7-8
d_gene: TRBD2
abundance: .
j_gene: TRBJ2-5